What follows are 23 T cell receptor beta chains derived from one specimen sequenced in a study of tumor-infiltrating lymphocytes in primary liver carcinoma. Taking about 19-32 mg of unsorted bulk tissue, the authors co-extracted RNA and DNA. Starting material of 500 ng total RNA yielded TCR beta cDNA via a constant-region primer. Researchers made the TCR beta libraries by running three nested multiplex PCR rounds with slightly modified ARM-PCR. The opening two PCR rounds, around 11 cycles each, paired TRBV1-TRBV30 forward primers with a C-beta reverse primer. TCRdb re-derived calls from the multiplex PCR reads in MiXCR, one entry per CDR3 protein. The data show around 100,000 distinct CDR3 sequences, more than 65% seen once. Material: liver tumor tissue from sampling region 5. Noted subset: tumor region T5, tumor centre. These receptors all come from an older woman with primary liver carcinoma and hepatitis B virus infection.

The V call is TRBV6-1, the J call TRBJ2-5; 12 nucleotides agree with TRBD2. Trimming cost V 7 bases and J 9 bases; bases outside gene matches: 15. CDR1 MNHNS and CDR2 SASEGT come from the germline V gene. The CDR3 runs 16 residues. This CDR3 is CASNGPRLAGVRAQYF. As DNA, the CDR3 is TGTGCCAGCAATGGCCCAAGACTAGCGGGAGTGAGGGCCCAGTACTTC.

To note about this clonotype: One end of the junction fails to match germline, which may point to a read error. V is TRBV29-1 and J is TRBJ2-3, with 9 bases aligning to TRBD2. CDR1 and CDR2 from the germline V gene are SQVTM and ANQGSEA. The CDR3 has 13 residues. CDR3 amino acids: CSATSGLRDTRYF. In DNA form, the CDR3 reads TGCAGCGCCACTAGCGGGTTGAGGGATACGCGGTATTTT.

Concerning this clonotype itself: The junction and the germline gene differ at one end; a read error may be behind it. The chain combines TRBV11-2 with TRBJ2-7; possible D gene TRBD2, 5 bases. The CDR3 consists of 14 residues. Germline lookup yields CDR1 SGHAT and CDR2 FQNNGV. The CDR3 DNA reads TGTACCAGCAGCTTCCCGACACTCCGGGGCGAGCAGTACTTC. It translates to CTSSFPTLRGEQYF.

A note on this clonotype: Because it lacks the conserved phenylalanine or tryptophan at the end, this CDR3 is likely a read error. It is unclear where the CDR3 begins or ends on the DNA, so no DNA is shown, and the CDR3 is as TCRdb lists it. The chain is built from TRBV5-4 and TRBJ2-1. The CDR3 region is 13 residues in length, termini included. Germline CDR1 reads SGHNT; CDR2 reads YYREEE (reference sequence). CDR3 protein: CASSIASWDERFL.

This clonotype has just a few counts. This chain joins TRBV29-1 and TRBJ2-3; tentatively, D is TRBD1 (6 bases). Germline CDR1 is SQVTM and CDR2 is ANQGSEA. V was pared by 6 bases and J by 6 bases, with 13 bases between. The CDR3 has 12 amino acids. CDR3 in DNA: TGCAGCGTCAACAGGGCCACTGATACGCAGTATTTT. Its translation is CSVNRATDTQYF.

This clonotype showed up just once. This may come from a read error, since a much larger clone is one base off. The V call is TRBV10-3, the J call TRBJ1-2; 7 positions match TRBD1. Germline CDR1 ENHRY, CDR2 SYGVKD. The CDR3 runs to 12 residues. The CDR3 coding sequence is TGTTCCATCAGTGGGACAGTTCATGGCTACACCTTC. Residues: CSISGTVHGYTF.

Concerning this clonotype itself: An end of the junction does not agree with germline; a read error may underlie this. This rearrangement joins TRBV4-1 to TRBJ2-7, with 9 positions matching TRBD2. CDR3 length: 17 residues. CDR1 and CDR2 from the germline V gene are MGHRA and YSYEKL. This CDR3 is CASSRLVAGVSSYEQYF. The CDR3 DNA follows: TGCGCCAGTAGCCGGTTAGTAGCGGGGGTTTCTTCCTACGAGCAGTACTTC.

This clonotype was seen at least ten times. The V call is TRBV5-1, the J call TRBJ2-2; perhaps D is TRBD1 or TRBD2 (6 bases each). CDR1 is SGHRS and CDR2 is YFSETQ in the germline V gene. V gave up 0 bases and J gave up 0 bases, with 12 bases separating them. The CDR3 is 17 amino acids. DNA of the CDR3: TGCGCCAGCAGCTTGGCCAACGGGGGCCCGAACACCGGGGAGCTGTTTTTT. It is translated as CASSLANGGPNTGELFF.

In regard to this clonotype: At one end, the junction sequence differs from germline, possibly due to a read error. In DNA, the CDR3 is TGTGCCAGCAGCTTGGCGGTGACTAGCGGGAGTCGGCTCAGCGATACACAGTATTTT. Residues: CASSLAVTSGSRLSDTQYF. The rearrangement joins TRBV5-4 to TRBJ2-3, with TRBD2 identical over 12 bases. CDR3 size: 19 residues. CDR1 SGHNT and CDR2 YYREEE come from the germline V gene (reference sequence).

In the case of this clonotype: Since a much larger clone is just one base distant, this may be a read error. This chain joins TRBV5-1 and TRBJ2-3, with D tentatively TRBD2 (6 bases). V dropped 0 bases and J dropped 0 bases, with 14 bases sitting between them. CDR1 and CDR2 (germline): SGHRS, YFSETQ. The CDR3 length is 17 residues. The CDR3 DNA is TGCGCCAGCAGCTTGGGCGGGACTGGCGTTAGCACAGATACGCAGTATTTT. It yields the protein CASSLGGTGVSTDTQYF.

This clonotype was seen more than once but under ten times. The chain is built from TRBV11-3 and TRBJ1-1, with D unclear. Trimming took 3 bases from V and 6 from J, leaving 14 bases between them. This CDR3 has 14 amino acids. Per the germline V gene, CDR1 is SGHNT and CDR2 is YENEEA. CDR3 protein: CASSLDGVAPEAFF. The CDR3 coding sequence is TGTGCCAGCAGCTTGGATGGGGTGGCTCCTGAAGCTTTCTTT. Filled out from reference TRBV11-3 and TRBJ1-1, the complete variable domain reads EAGVVQSPRYKIIEKKQPVAFWCNPISGHNTLYWYLQNLGQGPELLIRYENEEAVDDSQLPKDRFSAERLKGVDSTLKIQPAELGDSAVYLCASSLDGVAPEAFFGQGTRLTVV.

The genes are TRBV20-1 and TRBJ1-1; D is unclear. Germline V gene lookup returns CDR1 DFQATT and CDR2 SNEGSKA (reference sequence). This CDR3 contains 13 residues. The germline V and J ends were trimmed by 5 bases and 2 bases, with 12 bases remaining between them. As DNA, the CDR3 is TGCAGTGCTTTTAGGGATCTAAACACTGAAGCTTTCTTT. This encodes CSAFRDLNTEAFF.

Regarding this clonotype: Lacking the conserved final phenylalanine or tryptophan, this CDR3 likely reflects a read error. The limits of the CDR3 on the DNA are not certain, so only TCRdb's listed CDR3 is given. This chain connects TRBV4-2 to TRBJ2-1; the listed D gene, TRBD1, was not tested against the DNA. Per the germline V gene, CDR1 is LGHNA and CDR2 is YNFKEQ. The CDR3 adds up to 14 amino acids, both ends counted. CDR3 region: CASSQDRGDSVTFL.

A word on this clonotype: Germline and junction disagree at one end, which may indicate a read error. The V gene is TRBV11-2, the J gene TRBJ2-1; 7 positions agree with TRBD2. The V gene's germline CDR1 is SGHAT and CDR2 FQNNGV. CDR3 length: 15 residues. In DNA, the CDR3 is TGTGCCAGCAGCATGACTAGCTCAGGATACAATGAGCGGTTCTTC. The encoded protein is CASSMTSSGYNERFF.

A word on this clonotype: Mismatch with germline at one junction end may stem from a read error. V is TRBV11-2 and J is TRBJ2-3; 9 nucleotides align to TRBD1. CDR1 SGHAT and CDR2 FQNNGV come from the germline V gene. The CDR3 has 16 amino acids. This chain's CDR3 is CTSSLSGQGLTDTQYF. In nucleotides, the CDR3 is TGTACCAGCAGCCTATCGGGACAGGGACTCACAGATACGCAGTATTTT.

This clonotype was seen at least ten times. The V call is TRBV11-2, the J call TRBJ2-2, with 9 bases matching TRBD2. The CDR3 length is 19 residues. Germline CDR1 reads SGHAT; CDR2 reads FQNNGV. V lost 5 bases to trimming and J lost 6 bases; unmatched junction nucleotides: 19. The CDR3 nucleotides are TGTGCCAGCAGCCCCCGAGGGGGTAGCGGGAGTATAGCGGCCGGGGAGCTGTTTTTT. Amino acids: CASSPRGGSGSIAAGELFF.

This clonotype was recorded many times. The rearrangement links TRBV6-5 to TRBJ1-1; no definite D call. CDR3 length: 13 amino acids. Germline CDR1 MNHEY, CDR2 SVGAGI. Trimming took 3 bases from V and 2 from J, leaving 7 bases between them. CDR3 sequence (DNA): TGTGCCAGCAGTTATAGCAGAAACACTGAAGCTTTCTTT. Amino acids: CASSYSRNTEAFF.

The gene calls are TRBV11-3 and TRBJ1-1; no definite D call. The V gene's germline CDR1 is SGHNT and CDR2 YENEEA. V lost 0 bases and J 5 bases, leaving 16 bases between the germline ends. The CDR3 has 16 residues. The CDR3 loop reads CASSLDQAGPLTEAFF. The CDR3 DNA reads TGTGCCAGCAGCTTAGATCAGGCCGGACCATTGACTGAAGCTTTCTTT.

The chain uses TRBV6-1 and TRBJ1-3, with TRBD1 identical over 7 bases. This CDR3 has 13 amino acids. J was trimmed by 0 bases and V by 9 bases; bases with no gene match: 2. Germline loops: CDR1 MNHNS, CDR2 SASEGT. The CDR3 loop reads CASTGDSGNTIYF. CDR3 DNA sequence: TGTGCCAGTACAGGGGACTCTGGAAACACCATATATTTT.

This clonotype turned up a few times. The CDR3, as DNA: TGTGCCAGCAGCCACATTAGCGGGAGTACGTTTGAGACCCAGTACTTC. It translates to CASSHISGSTFETQYF. This sequence joins TRBV7-2 and TRBJ2-5, with 9 nucleotides matching TRBD2. V was clipped by 5 bases and J by 5 bases; unmatched bases: 12. This CDR3 has 16 amino acids. CDR1 and CDR2 (germline): SGHTA, FQGNSA.

Note on this clonotype: One junction end disagrees with the germline gene, perhaps due to a read error. The V gene is TRBV28, the J gene TRBJ2-3, with D hard to call. Germline values: CDR1 MDHEN, CDR2 SYDVKM. This CDR3 is 14 amino acids long. This CDR3 is CASRFVVYTDTHYF. DNA for the CDR3: TGTGCCAGCAGATTTGTGGTTTACACAGATACGCACTATTTT.

This clonotype appeared a few times. This sequence may be a read error, since a much larger clone differs from it by one base. The chain is built from TRBV4-1 and TRBJ2-3, with D perhaps assigned TRBD1 or TRBD2 (5 bases each). This CDR3 comprises 15 residues. The germline CDR1 and CDR2 sequences are MGHRA and YSYEKL. The CDR3 nucleotides are TGCGCCAGCAGCCTGGGACGCTCCAGCATAGATACGCAGTATTTT. Encoded protein: CASSLGRSSIDTQYF.

This clonotype occurred many times. This rearrangement joins TRBV12-3 or TRBV12-4 to TRBJ2-7, with unresolved D. The CDR3 length is 15 residues. Between the trimmed V and J ends, which lost 6 bases and 2 bases, there was a span of 17 bases. This CDR3 is CASSLRLGYPYEQYF. The CDR3 region has the DNA TGTGCCAGCAGCCTCAGGCTAGGTTATCCCTACGAGCAGTACTTC.